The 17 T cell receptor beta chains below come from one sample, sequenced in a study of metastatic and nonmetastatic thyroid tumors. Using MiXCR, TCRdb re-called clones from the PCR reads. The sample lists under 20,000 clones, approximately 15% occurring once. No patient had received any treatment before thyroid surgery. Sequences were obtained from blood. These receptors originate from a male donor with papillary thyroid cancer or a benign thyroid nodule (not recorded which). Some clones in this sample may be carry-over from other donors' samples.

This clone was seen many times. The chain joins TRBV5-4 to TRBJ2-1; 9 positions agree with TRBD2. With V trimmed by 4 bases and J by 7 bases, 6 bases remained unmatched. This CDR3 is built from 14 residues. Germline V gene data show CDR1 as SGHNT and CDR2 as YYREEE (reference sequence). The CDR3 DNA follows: TGTGCCAGCAGCCCGAGTGCGGGAGGGAATGAGCAGTTCTTC. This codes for CASSPSAGGNEQFF.

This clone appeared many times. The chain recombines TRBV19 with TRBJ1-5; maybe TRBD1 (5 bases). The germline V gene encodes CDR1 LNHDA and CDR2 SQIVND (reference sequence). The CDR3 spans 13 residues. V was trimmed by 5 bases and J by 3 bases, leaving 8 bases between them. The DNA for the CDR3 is TGTGCCAGTAGTTGGACACCCAATCAGCCCCAGCATTTT. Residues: CASSWTPNQPQHF.

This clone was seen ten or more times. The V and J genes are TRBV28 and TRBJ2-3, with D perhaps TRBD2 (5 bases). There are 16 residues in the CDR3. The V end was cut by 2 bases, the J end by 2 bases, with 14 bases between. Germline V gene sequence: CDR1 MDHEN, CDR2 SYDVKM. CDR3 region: CASSLRYQRNTDTQYF. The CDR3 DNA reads TGTGCCAGCAGTTTACGGTACCAGCGGAACACAGATACGCAGTATTTT.

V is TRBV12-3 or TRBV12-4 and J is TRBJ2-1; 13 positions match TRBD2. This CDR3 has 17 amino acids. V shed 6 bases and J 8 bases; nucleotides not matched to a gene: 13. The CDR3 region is CASSPRTSGREGDEQFF. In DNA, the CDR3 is TGTGCCAGCAGCCCCCGGACTAGCGGGAGAGAGGGCGATGAGCAGTTCTTC.

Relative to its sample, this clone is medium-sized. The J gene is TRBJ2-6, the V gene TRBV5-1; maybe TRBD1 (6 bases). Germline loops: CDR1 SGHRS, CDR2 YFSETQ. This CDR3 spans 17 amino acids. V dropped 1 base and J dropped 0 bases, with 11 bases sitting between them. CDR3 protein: CASSLLGGPSGANVLTF. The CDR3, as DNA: TGCGCCAGCAGCTTGCTAGGGGGACCCTCTGGGGCCAACGTCCTGACTTTC.

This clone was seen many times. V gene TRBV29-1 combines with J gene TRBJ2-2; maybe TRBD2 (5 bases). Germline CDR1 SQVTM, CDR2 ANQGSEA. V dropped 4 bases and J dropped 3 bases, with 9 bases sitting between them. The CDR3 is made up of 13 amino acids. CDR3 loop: CSVAGWDTGELFF. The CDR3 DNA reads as TGCAGCGTTGCGGGGTGGGACACCGGGGAGCTGTTTTTT.

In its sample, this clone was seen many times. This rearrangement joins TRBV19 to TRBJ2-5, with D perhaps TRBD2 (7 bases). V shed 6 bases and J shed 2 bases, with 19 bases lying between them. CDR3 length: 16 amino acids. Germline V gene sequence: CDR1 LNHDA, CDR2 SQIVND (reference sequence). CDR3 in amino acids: CASRRRGGGNQETQYF. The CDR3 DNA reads TGTGCCAGTAGAAGGAGGGGGGGCGGGAATCAAGAGACCCAGTACTTC. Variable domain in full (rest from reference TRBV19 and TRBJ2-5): DGGITQSPKYLFRKEGQNVTLSCEQNLNHDAMYWYRQDPGQGLRLIYYSQIVNDFQKGDIAEGYSVSREKKESFPLTVTSAQKNPTAFYLCASRRRGGGNQETQYFGPGTRLLVL.

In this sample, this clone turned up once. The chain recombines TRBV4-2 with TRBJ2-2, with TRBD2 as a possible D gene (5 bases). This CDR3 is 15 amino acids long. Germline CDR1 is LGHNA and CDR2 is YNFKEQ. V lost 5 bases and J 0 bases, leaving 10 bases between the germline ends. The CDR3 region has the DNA TGTGCCAGCAGCTTAGAGGGAACGAACACCGGGGAGCTGTTTTTT. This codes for CASSLEGTNTGELFF.

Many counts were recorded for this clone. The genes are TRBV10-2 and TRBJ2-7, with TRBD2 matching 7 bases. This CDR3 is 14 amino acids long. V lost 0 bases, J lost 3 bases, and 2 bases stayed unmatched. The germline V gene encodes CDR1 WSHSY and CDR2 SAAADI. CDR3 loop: CASSESLADYEQYF. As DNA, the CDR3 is TGCGCCAGCAGTGAGTCTCTAGCGGACTACGAGCAGTACTTC.

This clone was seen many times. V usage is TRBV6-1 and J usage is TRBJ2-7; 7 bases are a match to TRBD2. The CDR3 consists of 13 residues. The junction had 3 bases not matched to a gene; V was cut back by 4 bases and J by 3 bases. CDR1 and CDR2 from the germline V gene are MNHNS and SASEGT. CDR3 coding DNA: TGTGCCAGCAGTGGGGGGGGATACTACGAGCAGTACTTC. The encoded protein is CASSGGGYYEQYF.

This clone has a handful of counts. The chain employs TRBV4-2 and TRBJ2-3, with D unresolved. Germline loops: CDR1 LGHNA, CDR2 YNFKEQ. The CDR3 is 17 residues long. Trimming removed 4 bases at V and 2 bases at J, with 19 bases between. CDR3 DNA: TGTGCCAGCAGCCGAGGACGGATCCGTTCTAACACAGATACGCAGTATTTT. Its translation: CASSRGRIRSNTDTQYF.

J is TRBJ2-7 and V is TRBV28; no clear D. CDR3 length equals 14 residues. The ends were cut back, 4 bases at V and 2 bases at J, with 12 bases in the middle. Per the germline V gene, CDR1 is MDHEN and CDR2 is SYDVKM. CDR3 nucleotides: TGTGCCAGCAGTTCTCATCCAGATACCTACGAGCAGTACTTC. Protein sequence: CASSSHPDTYEQYF.

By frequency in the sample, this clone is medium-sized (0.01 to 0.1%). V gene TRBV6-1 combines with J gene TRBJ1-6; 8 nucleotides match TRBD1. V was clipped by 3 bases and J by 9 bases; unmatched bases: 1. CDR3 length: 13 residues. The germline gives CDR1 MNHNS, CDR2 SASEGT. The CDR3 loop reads CASSEDRASPLHF. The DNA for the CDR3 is TGTGCCAGCAGTGAGGACAGGGCTTCACCCCTCCACTTT.

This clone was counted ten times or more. The CDR3 here is CASSPLGQEKLFF. The CDR3 DNA follows: TGTGCCAGCTCACCACTAGGACAGGAAAAACTGTTTTTT. The chain joins TRBV18 to TRBJ1-4; a possible D gene is TRBD1 (6 bases). Germline V gives CDR1 KGHSH, CDR2 LQKENI. The CDR3 spans 13 residues. V shed 1 base and J shed 8 bases, with 8 bases lying between them.

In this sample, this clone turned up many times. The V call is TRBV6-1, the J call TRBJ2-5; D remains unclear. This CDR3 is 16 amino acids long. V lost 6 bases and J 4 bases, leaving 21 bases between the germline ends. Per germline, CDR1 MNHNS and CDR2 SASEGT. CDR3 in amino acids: CASSLRWLRRTETQYF. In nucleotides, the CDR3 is TGTGCCAGCAGCCTCCGGTGGCTACGCCGCACAGAGACCCAGTACTTC.

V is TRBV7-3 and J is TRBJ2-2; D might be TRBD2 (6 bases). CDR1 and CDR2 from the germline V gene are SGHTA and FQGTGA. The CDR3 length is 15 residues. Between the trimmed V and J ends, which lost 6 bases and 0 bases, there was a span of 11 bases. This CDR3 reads CASRWGVANTGELFF. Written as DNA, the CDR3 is TGTGCCAGCAGGTGGGGGGTAGCGAACACCGGGGAGCTGTTTTTT.

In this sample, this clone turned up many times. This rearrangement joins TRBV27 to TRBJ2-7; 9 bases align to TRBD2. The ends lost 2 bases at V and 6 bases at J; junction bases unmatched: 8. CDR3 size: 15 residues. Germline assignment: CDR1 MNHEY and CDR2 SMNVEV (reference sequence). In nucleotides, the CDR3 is TGTGCCAGCAGTTTAAGGTTTGCGGGAGGGTGCGAGCAGTACTTC. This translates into CASSLRFAGGCEQYF.